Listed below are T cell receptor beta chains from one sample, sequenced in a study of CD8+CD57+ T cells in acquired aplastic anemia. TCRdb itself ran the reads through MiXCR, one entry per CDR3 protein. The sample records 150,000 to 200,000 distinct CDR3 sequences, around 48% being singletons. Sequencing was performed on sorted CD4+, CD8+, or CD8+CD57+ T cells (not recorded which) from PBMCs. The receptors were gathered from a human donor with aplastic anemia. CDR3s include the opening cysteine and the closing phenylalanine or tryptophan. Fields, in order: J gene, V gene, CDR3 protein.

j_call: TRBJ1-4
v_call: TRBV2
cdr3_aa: CASSGQGATNEKLFF

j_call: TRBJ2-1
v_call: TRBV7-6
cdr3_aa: CASRRGTGGDYEQFF

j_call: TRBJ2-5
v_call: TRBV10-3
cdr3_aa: CAISVKRGQETQYF

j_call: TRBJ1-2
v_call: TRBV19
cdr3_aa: CASNPRRGYTF

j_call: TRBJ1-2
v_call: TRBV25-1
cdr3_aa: CASVVGGGYGYTF

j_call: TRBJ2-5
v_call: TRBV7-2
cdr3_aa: CASSLGVRGPQETQYF

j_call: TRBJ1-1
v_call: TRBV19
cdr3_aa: CASGLYPEAFF

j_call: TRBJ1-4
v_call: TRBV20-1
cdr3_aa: CSAQPGQCNEKLFF

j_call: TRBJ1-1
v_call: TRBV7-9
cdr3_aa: CASSLQGGGNTEAFF

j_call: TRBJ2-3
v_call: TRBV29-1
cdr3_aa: CSVGTSTDTQYF

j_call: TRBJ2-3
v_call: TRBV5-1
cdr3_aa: CASSLDGLAQYF

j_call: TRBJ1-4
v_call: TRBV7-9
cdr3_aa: CASSQKVGGEKLFF

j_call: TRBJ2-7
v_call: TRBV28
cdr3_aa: CASSSQAGYEQYF

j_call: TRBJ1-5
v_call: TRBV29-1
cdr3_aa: CSVATGRSNQPQHF

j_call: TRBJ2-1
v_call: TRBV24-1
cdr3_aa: CATSDPRKGYNEQFF

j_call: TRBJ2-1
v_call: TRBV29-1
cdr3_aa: CSVELGASYNEQFF

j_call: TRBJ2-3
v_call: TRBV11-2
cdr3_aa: CASSLVASGFTDTQYF

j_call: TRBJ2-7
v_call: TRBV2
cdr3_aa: CASSAGGGAYEQYF

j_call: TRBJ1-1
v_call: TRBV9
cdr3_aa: CASSARPPNTEAFF

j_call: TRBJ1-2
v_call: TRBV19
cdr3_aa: CASRQGGNYGYTF

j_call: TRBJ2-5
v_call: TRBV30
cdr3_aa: CAWRPGQKETQYF

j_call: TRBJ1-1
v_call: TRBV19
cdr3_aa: CASSSLVGEAFF

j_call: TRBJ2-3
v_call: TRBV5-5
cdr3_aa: CASSVPGTVTDTQYF

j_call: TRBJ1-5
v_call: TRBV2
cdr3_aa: CASSEVSSYQPQHF

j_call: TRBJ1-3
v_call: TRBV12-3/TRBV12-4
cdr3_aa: CASSKTDSGNTIYF

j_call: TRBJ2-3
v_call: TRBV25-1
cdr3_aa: CASSAKTMRLSTDTQYF

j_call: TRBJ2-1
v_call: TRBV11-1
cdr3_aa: CASDGRTDYNEQFF

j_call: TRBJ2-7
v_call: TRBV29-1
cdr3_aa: CSALGAWEQYF

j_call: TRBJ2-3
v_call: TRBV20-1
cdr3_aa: CSARVPSGKTDTQYF

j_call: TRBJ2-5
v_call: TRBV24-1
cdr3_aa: CATRGNQETQYF

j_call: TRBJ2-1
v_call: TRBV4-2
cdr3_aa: CASSPGGLADNEQFF

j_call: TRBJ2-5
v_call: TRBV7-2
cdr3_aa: CASSLRAGAFRETQYF

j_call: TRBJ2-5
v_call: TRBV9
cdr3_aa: CASSWRQGGETQYF

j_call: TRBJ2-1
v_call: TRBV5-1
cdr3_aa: CASSSGTDHNEQFF